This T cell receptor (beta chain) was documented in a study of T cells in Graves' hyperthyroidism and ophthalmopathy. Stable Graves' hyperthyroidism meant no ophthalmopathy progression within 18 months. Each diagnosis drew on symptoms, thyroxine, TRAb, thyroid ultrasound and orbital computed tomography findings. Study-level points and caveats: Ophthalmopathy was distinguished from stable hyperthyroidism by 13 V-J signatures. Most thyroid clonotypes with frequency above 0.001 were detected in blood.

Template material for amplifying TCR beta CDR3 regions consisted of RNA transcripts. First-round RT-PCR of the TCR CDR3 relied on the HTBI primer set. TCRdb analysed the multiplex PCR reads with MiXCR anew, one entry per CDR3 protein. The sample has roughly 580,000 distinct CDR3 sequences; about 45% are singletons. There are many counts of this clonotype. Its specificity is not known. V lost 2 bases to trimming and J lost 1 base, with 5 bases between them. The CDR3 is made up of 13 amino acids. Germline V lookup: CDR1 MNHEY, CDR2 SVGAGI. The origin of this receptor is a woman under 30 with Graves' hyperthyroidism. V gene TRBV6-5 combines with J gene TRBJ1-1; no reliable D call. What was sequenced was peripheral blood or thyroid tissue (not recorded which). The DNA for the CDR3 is TGTGCCAGCAGTTACGTGGAGAACACTGAAGCTTTCTTT. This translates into CASSYVENTEAFF.